Below, one T cell receptor (beta chain) is given with its context. Its target antigen remains unknown. No much larger clone exists at a distance of one base, and base qualities are not known. The sample originates from a study of cytomegalovirus exposure and HLA in healthy donors (dated by TCRdb to about 2017). Broadly, across the study: The 650 to 800 repertoires of the first cohort and the 120 validation repertoires were produced on the same platform, according to a later analysis. The aim of the study was to test whether cataloging public T cell receptors could identify signatures of past pathogen exposure. Besides the first cohort of roughly 640 subjects, a separate validation cohort made up of 120 different subjects was used. The study combined high-throughput TCR immunosequencing, statistical association of individual TCRs with disease status, and machine learning to predict cytomegalovirus infection status.

The donors belonged to the validation cohort of around 110 subjects, which was separate from the roughly 670-subject first cohort. V is trimmed back by 5 bases and J by 4 bases, and the junction contains 10 bases that no gene match accounts for. Taken from the germline V gene (reference sequence), the CDR1 and CDR2 loops are LNHDA and SQIVND. The CDR3 has 15 amino acids, counting the end cysteine and phenylalanine. The retained sequence is limited to the CDR3, 45 bases, with the frame set at the first base. Receptor amplification or capture employed the immunoSEQ multiplex PCR assay. Per the original workflow: A statistical classification framework was built for diagnosing cytomegalovirus status from the catalog of TCR beta chain sequences. Here the immuneACCESS table is served through TCRdb, limited to in-frame sequences with V and J called. Missing clones are a known gap in these copies; in checked studies unresolved V genes cover under half, and the rest lacks a known reason. That table furnishes V, J and clone size, whereas the DNA furnished D and trimming. Across this sample there are around 160,000 clones, with approximately 86% seen only once. The ten largest clones add up to under 2.5% of the sample.

Here is what the overall study found, with its caveats: It was suggested by the authors that the approach could potentially be generalized to other disease states and immunological phenotypes. A later analysis found that TCRs clustered in the first cohort also tended to co-occur in the roughly 120 validation repertoires, with approximately 95% of cluster scores above 0. In both the original and validation cohorts, the classifier was reported to diagnose cytomegalovirus status with high specificity and sensitivity. Three of the identified cytomegalovirus-associated TCR beta chains were confirmed in vitro to be specific for cytomegalovirus antigens. The study gave a list of about 160 TCR beta chains associated with cytomegalovirus. All 120 or so repertoires were used to score co-occurrence in the validation cohort in a later analysis, because that analysis had no HLA typing for the cohort. Most TCR sequences were observed very rarely across donors, whereas some public TCRs were present in many individuals.

Sequences were obtained from PBMCs. The TCR sequence derives from a man younger than 45 in good health and CMV-seropositive. The V and J segments used are TRBV19 and TRBJ1-2, and TRBD1 matches 7 of the central bases. CDR3 region: CASSAPGTAIYGYTF. In nucleotides, the sequence is TGTGCCAGTAGTGCCCCCGGGACAGCGATCTATGGCTACACCTTC.